This T cell receptor beta chain appears in the sequencing data of a study of cytomegalovirus exposure and HLA in healthy donors. Regarding the study as a whole: Many donors carried some public TCRs, although rarity characterized most TCR sequences.

PCR employed 60 Vbeta and 13 Jbeta primers. Assay used: immunoSEQ multiplex PCR; TCRdb lists only in-frame clones, some missing. Seen here are about 170,000 clones, 65% to 85% observed once, and the top ten hold 3% to 3.5%. Note on this clone: Its target is not known.

Healthy bone marrow donors supplied every sample. The length of the CDR3 is 12 residues. Germline V gene data show CDR1 as SQVTM and CDR2 as ANQGSEA. The J segment lost 11 bases and the V segment lost 4 bases, leaving 7 bases of the junction unmatched. The sequence derives from a woman in her fifties or sixties in good health and CMV-seropositive. V usage is TRBV29-1 and J usage is TRBJ2-5, with 10 bases matching TRBD1. Sequenced material: PBMCs. Written as DNA, the CDR3 is TGCAGCGTTGGGGAGACAGGGGGCGGGCAGTACTTC. As protein: CSVGETGGGQYF.